A selection of T cell receptor beta chains follows, all from one sample in a study of memory CD4+ T cells and cytomegalovirus serostatus. Measured with immunoSEQ multiplex PCR; TCRdb has only the in-frame clones, and not every one. The sample holds 50,000 to 60,000 clones; approximately 83% are singletons and the top ten take roughly 0.59%. The sample was memory CD4+ T cells from blood. Receptors were obtained from an adult in good health and CMV-seronegative. CDR3s include the opening cysteine and the closing phenylalanine or tryptophan. The D gene is left open where the match is weak. The size entry is marked missing in some rows and otherwise reads once, few, many or a size class.

length	V	J	D	size	CDR3	DNA
16	TRBV6-5	TRBJ1-6	TRBD1	.	CASSYGTGSVGTPLHF	TGTGCCAGCAGTTACGGGACAGGGTCAGTGGGGACACCCCTCCACTTT
14	TRBV2	TRBJ2-6	.	.	CASVRFSGANVLTF	TGTGCCAGCGTCCGGTTCTCTGGGGCCAACGTCCTGACTTTC
13	TRBV6-1	TRBJ1-6	TRBD1	.	CASSRDRDSPLHF	TGTGCCAGCAGTCGGGACAGAGATTCACCCCTCCACTTT
15	TRBV27	TRBJ2-3	.	.	CASSLTRQSTDTQYF	TGTGCCAGCAGTTTAACGAGGCAGTCCACAGATACGCAGTATTTT
13	TRBV7-3	TRBJ1-6	.	few	CASSLQGGSPLHF	TGTGCCAGCAGCTTACAGGGAGGTTCACCCCTCCACTTT
15	TRBV25-1	TRBJ1-4	TRBD1	few	CASSRRGIGNEKLFF	TGTGCCAGCAGTCGCAGGGGGATCGGAAATGAAAAACTGTTTTTT
14	TRBV5-1	TRBJ2-5	.	.	CASSPDSTQETQYF	TGCGCCAGCAGCCCAGACAGCACTCAAGAGACCCAGTACTTC
15	TRBV11-1	TRBJ2-5	TRBD2	.	CASSPRAGGVETQYF	TGTGCCAGCAGCCCAAGAGCGGGGGGCGTAGAGACCCAGTACTTC
15	TRBV5-6	TRBJ1-1	.	.	CASSLTGRRDTEAFF	TGTGCCAGCAGCTTGACGGGGAGGAGGGACACTGAAGCTTTCTTT
13	TRBV5-1	TRBJ2-3	.	.	CASSGAGADTQYF	TGCGCCAGCTCGGGGGCGGGGGCAGATACGCAGTATTTT
12	TRBV6-5	TRBJ1-2	.	.	CASWNGVYGYTF	TGTGCCAGCTGGAATGGGGTCTATGGCTACACCTTC
12	TRBV30	TRBJ2-4	TRBD1	.	CAWREPGQGLNF	TGTGCCTGGAGGGAACCGGGACAGGGTCTTAACTTC
16	TRBV19	TRBJ2-7	TRBD1	.	CASSIYPGQGTYEQYF	TGTGCCAGTAGTATATACCCCGGACAGGGAACCTACGAGCAGTACTTC
15	TRBV7-8	TRBJ2-1	TRBD2	.	CASSLRSGGFYEQFF	TGTGCCAGCAGCTTACGGAGCGGGGGATTTTATGAGCAGTTCTTC
14	TRBV19	TRBJ1-3	.	.	CASRIAGSGNTIYF	TGTGCCAGTAGAATCGCTGGCAGCGGGAACACCATATATTTT
12	TRBV5-6	TRBJ1-6	.	few	CASSPSNSPLHF	TGTGCCAGCAGCCCGAGTAATTCACCCCTCCACTTT
13	TRBV28	TRBJ1-2	TRBD1	.	CASSPGGMGGYTF	TGTGCCAGCAGCCCAGGGGGCATGGGTGGCTACACCTTC
14	TRBV19	TRBJ1-2	.	.	CASSIGGRSYGYTF	TGTGCCAGTAGTATAGGGGGTCGGAGCTATGGCTACACCTTC
12	TRBV19	TRBJ1-1	.	.	CASRNGIAEAFF	TGTGCCAGTAGGAACGGAATCGCTGAAGCTTTCTTT
14	TRBV11-2	TRBJ2-2	.	.	CASSVSPHRGELFF	TGTGCCAGCAGCGTATCCCCCCACCGGGGGGAGCTGTTTTTT
14	TRBV19	TRBJ1-1	.	.	CASSIGDRRAEAFF	TGTGCCAGTAGTATTGGTGACCGGAGGGCTGAAGCTTTCTTT
17	TRBV5-6	TRBJ2-5	TRBD2	.	CASSLVIAGAGQETQYF	TGTGCCAGCAGCTTGGTTATAGCGGGGGCTGGACAAGAGACCCAGTACTTC
15	TRBV7-9	TRBJ1-1	.	.	CASSSRGLGGTEAFF	TGTGCCAGCAGCTCACGGGGATTGGGGGGAACTGAAGCTTTCTTT
15	TRBV10-3	TRBJ2-1	.	.	CAISAGTKSYNEQFF	TGTGCCATCAGTGCGGGGACCAAATCCTACAATGAGCAGTTCTTC
14	TRBV18	TRBJ2-7	.	.	CASSPNDGSYEQYF	TGTGCCAGCTCACCTAACGACGGCTCCTACGAGCAGTACTTC
20	TRBV28	TRBJ1-5	TRBD1	.	CASRNRKGTGGEWGNQPQHF	TGTGCCAGCAGAAACAGAAAAGGGACAGGGGGCGAGTGGGGCAATCAGCCCCAGCATTTT
14	TRBV9	TRBJ2-1	TRBD2	few	CATTRLAETDEQFF	TGTGCCACCACCAGACTAGCGGAGACCGATGAGCAGTTCTTC
11	TRBV5-1	TRBJ2-7	.	.	CASAIRDEQYF	TGCGCCAGCGCCATCAGGGACGAGCAGTACTTC
15	TRBV5-1	TRBJ2-3	TRBD2	.	CASSIYGGSTDTQYF	TGCGCCAGCAGCATATACGGGGGGAGCACAGATACGCAGTATTTT
15	TRBV19	TRBJ2-1	TRBD1	.	CASTSMGRQGDEQFF	TGTGCCAGTACCAGTATGGGGCGACAGGGGGATGAGCAGTTCTTC
12	TRBV29-1	TRBJ2-5	.	once	CSVVVLAETQYF	TGCAGCGTTGTGGTGCTAGCTGAGACCCAGTACTTC
14	TRBV29-1	TRBJ2-1	TRBD2	.	CSVALLAGGSEQFF	TGCAGCGTTGCATTACTAGCGGGGGGCTCTGAGCAGTTCTTC
13	TRBV10-3	TRBJ1-2	TRBD1	.	CAIEAGTGDGYTF	TGTGCCATCGAAGCCGGGACAGGGGACGGCTACACCTTC
15	TRBV18	TRBJ1-6	.	.	CASSPVQVDDSPLHF	TGTGCCAGCTCACCGGTACAGGTCGATGATTCACCCCTCCACTTT
12	TRBV5-1	TRBJ2-5	.	few	CASSSYQETQYF	TGCGCCAGCAGCTCATACCAAGAGACCCAGTACTTC
10	TRBV6-1	TRBJ1-1	.	.	CASSELAHYF	TGTGCCAGCAGTGAATTGGCCCATTACTTT
15	TRBV28	TRBJ2-2	.	once	CASSFNGVSTGELFF	TGTGCCAGCAGTTTTAACGGAGTCAGCACCGGGGAGCTGTTTTTT
14	TRBV7-2	TRBJ1-4	.	.	CASSARQDGEKLFF	TGTGCCAGCAGCGCTAGACAAGATGGTGAAAAACTGTTTTTT
12	TRBV30	TRBJ1-4	.	.	CAWSSTNEKLFF	TGTGCCTGGTCATCAACTAATGAAAAACTGTTTTTT
18	TRBV19	TRBJ1-5	.	.	CASSMPPNSGFGNQPQHF	TGTGCCAGTAGTATGCCCCCAAATTCGGGTTTCGGCAATCAGCCCCAGCATTTT
13	TRBV7-8	TRBJ2-5	.	.	CASSLDVRETQYF	TGTGCCAGCAGCTTAGATGTACGAGAGACCCAGTACTTC
14	TRBV6-6	TRBJ2-5	.	few	CASSYVGGGETQYF	TGTGCCAGCAGTTACGTCGGGGGTGGAGAGACCCAGTACTTC
12	TRBV5-4	TRBJ2-7	.	.	CASSKTGSEQYF	TGTGCCAGCAGCAAGACAGGATCCGAGCAGTACTTC
13	TRBV6-5	TRBJ1-2	.	.	CASRPSGGYGYTF	TGTGCCAGCAGACCCTCGGGGGGCTATGGCTACACCTTC
17	TRBV19	TRBJ2-5	TRBD1	.	CASNPGQGVFAGETQYF	TGTGCCAGTAACCCGGGACAGGGGGTCTTTGCGGGGGAGACCCAGTACTTC
17	TRBV5-1	TRBJ1-4	TRBD1	.	CASSPGTGRVNNEKLFF	TGCGCCAGCAGCCCTGGGACAGGGCGTGTCAATAATGAAAAACTGTTTTTT
15	TRBV4-3	TRBJ2-4	.	.	CASSQDRGWGTTQYF	TGCGCCAGCAGCCAAGATAGAGGGTGGGGGACAACACAGTACTTC
14	TRBV2	TRBJ2-7	.	.	CASSSGAGSYEQYF	TGTGCCAGCAGTTCAGGGGCGGGCTCCTACGAGCAGTACTTC
13	TRBV10-3	TRBJ2-1	.	.	CAIAQGPQGEQFF	TGTGCCATCGCCCAGGGGCCCCAGGGCGAGCAGTTCTTC
14	TRBV7-6	TRBJ2-2	TRBD1	once	CASSGGQHTGELFF	TGTGCCAGCAGCGGGGGACAGCACACCGGGGAGCTGTTTTTT
15	TRBV6-1	TRBJ1-6	TRBD1	few	CASLTGQGADSPLHF	TGTGCCAGCCTGACAGGACAGGGGGCTGATTCACCCCTCCACTTT
14	TRBV7-8	TRBJ2-7	TRBD1	once	CASSHGQGTREQYF	TGTGCCAGCAGCCACGGACAGGGAACGAGGGAGCAGTACTTC
14	TRBV6-1	TRBJ1-2	TRBD1	.	CASTSGGSRYGYTF	TGTGCCAGCACATCAGGGGGCTCTCGCTATGGCTACACCTTC
16	TRBV5-1	TRBJ1-1	.	.	CASSPGDHPMNTEAFF	TGCGCCAGCAGCCCAGGAGACCATCCCATGAACACTGAAGCTTTCTTT
14	TRBV5-1	TRBJ1-4	TRBD1	.	CASATGSTNEKLFF	TGCGCCAGTGCGACAGGGAGTACTAATGAAAAACTGTTTTTT
13	TRBV30	TRBJ1-1	.	.	CAGEILDKREAFF	TGTGCCGGAGAAATTCTTGACAAAAGGGAAGCTTTCTTT
13	TRBV7-8	TRBJ2-5	TRBD2	.	CASTERGGETQYF	TGTGCCAGCACAGAGCGGGGGGGAGAGACCCAGTACTTC
15	TRBV29-1	TRBJ2-3	.	.	CSVETGFKRTDTQYF	TGCAGCGTTGAGACGGGATTTAAACGCACAGATACGCAGTATTTT